These T cell receptor beta chains were read from a single sample in a study of blood T cell repertoires in COVID-19. Some clones are missing from TCRdb's copy, which holds only in-frame ones; the method was immunoSEQ multiplex PCR. The sample has about 360,000 clones, 88% seen once; the top ten hold around 2.1%. Sequenced: PBMCs or T cells enriched from blood (not recorded which). The source of these receptors is a woman between 35 and 50 years old with acute COVID-19. Both conserved end residues are part of each CDR3. The order of the fields is J gene, V gene, clone size, D gene, CDR3 DNA, CDR3 protein. The D gene is left open where the match is weak. Clone size appears in some rows only: once, few, many, or a class for an expanded clone.

>TRBJ2-1|TRBV5-5|-|TRBD2
TGTGCCAGCAGCTTAGTCGGCGGGGGTAAGGATGAGCAGTTCTTC
CASSLVGGGKDEQFF
>TRBJ2-7|TRBV7-6|-|TRBD1
TGTGCCAGCAGCCCGGACAGGGTGAAGCAGTACTTC
CASSPDRVKQYF
>TRBJ2-7|TRBV27|once|-
TGTGCCAGCAGTTTACGGGGGAGGCAGAACTACGAGCAGTACTTC
CASSLRGRQNYEQYF
>TRBJ1-5|TRBV30|-|TRBD1
TGTGCCTGGGGAACAGGGGGATATAGCAATCAGCCCCAGCATTTT
CAWGTGGYSNQPQHF
>TRBJ2-3|TRBV14|-|-
TGTGCCAGCAGCCGGGACTGGAACACAGATACGCAGTATTTT
CASSRDWNTDTQYF
>TRBJ2-5|TRBV5-6|-|TRBD2
TGTGCCAGCAGCTCCTATAGCGGGGGGATAATCGAGACCCAGTACTTC
CASSSYSGGIIETQYF
>TRBJ2-3|TRBV24-1|-|TRBD2
TGTGCCACCAGTGATAGCGGGGGCCCAGATACGCAGTATTTT
CATSDSGGPDTQYF
>TRBJ2-7|TRBV27|-|TRBD1
TGTGCCAGCAGTTCCGAGGGATGGACAGGGTACGAGCAGTACTTC
CASSSEGWTGYEQYF
>TRBJ1-6|TRBV5-4|-|-
TGTGCCAGCAGCTCTCGGGGGGGGGCCTATAATTCACCCCTCCACTTT
CASSSRGGAYNSPLHF
>TRBJ1-4|TRBV2|-|-
TGTGCCAGCAGTGAAAACAGGGCAAATGAAAAACTGTTTTTT
CASSENRANEKLFF
>TRBJ1-2|TRBV7-8|-|-
TGTGCCAGCAGCTTAGGGGGGGGCAGGAGTGGCTACACCTTC
CASSLGGGRSGYTF
>TRBJ2-1|TRBV5-4|-|-
TGTGCCAGCAGCCTTAAGAGGGGGGGCCTTGAAAATGAGCAGTTCTTC
CASSLKRGGLENEQFF
>TRBJ2-1|TRBV5-6|few|TRBD2
TGTGCCAGCAGCTTGAGGCTAGCGGGGAGAAATGAGCAGTTCTTC
CASSLRLAGRNEQFF
>TRBJ1-2|TRBV24-1|few|-
TGTGCCACCAGTGATAGGACTGGGAACTATGGCTACACCTTC
CATSDRTGNYGYTF
>TRBJ2-5|TRBV30|-|-
TGTGCCTGGAGGGGCGGACAGCTACAAGAGACCCAGTACTTC
CAWRGGQLQETQYF
>TRBJ1-2|TRBV11-2|-|-
TGTGCCAGCAGCTTAAACAGGGCGACTAACTATGGCTACACCTTC
CASSLNRATNYGYTF
>TRBJ2-3|TRBV2|-|TRBD2
TGTGCCAGCAGAGCTAGCGGGGGGCGCACAGATACGCAGTATTTT
CASRASGGRTDTQYF
>TRBJ2-1|TRBV7-8|-|TRBD2
TGTGCCAGCAGCTTAGCGGGTAGCGGGGTACCCTCCTACAATGAGCAGTTCTTC
CASSLAGSGVPSYNEQFF
>TRBJ2-1|TRBV4-1|-|TRBD2
TGCGCCAGCAGCCACGGACTAGCGGGGTGGAATGAGCAGTTCTTC
CASSHGLAGWNEQFF
>TRBJ2-3|TRBV5-1|-|TRBD1
TGCGCCAGCAGCAAGGACAGGCCAGATACGCAGTATTTT
CASSKDRPDTQYF
>TRBJ2-7|TRBV18|-|TRBD1
TGTGCCAGCTCACCGGGACAGGCCTCCTACGAGCAGTACTTC
CASSPGQASYEQYF
>TRBJ1-4|TRBV3-1/TRBV3-2|-|-
TGTGCCAGCAGCCACTGGGGGGGCGGTGAAAAACTGTTTTTT
CASSHWGGGEKLFF
>TRBJ1-5|TRBV6-5|-|TRBD1
TGTGCCAGCAGGACAGGGAATCAGCCCCAGCATTTT
CASRTGNQPQHF
>TRBJ2-1|TRBV9|-|TRBD2
TGTGCCAGCAGCGCCGGGGGGTTAGTTAGTCGTAATGAGCAGTTCTTC
CASSAGGLVSRNEQFF
>TRBJ2-1|TRBV13|-|TRBD2
TGTGCCAGCAGACGACTAGCGGGGACCTCCTACAATGAGCAGTTCTTC
CASRRLAGTSYNEQFF
>TRBJ2-7|TRBV7-6|-|-
TGTGCCAGCAGCTTAGGTACCGGGGCCGCGGGGGAGCAGTACTTC
CASSLGTGAAGEQYF
>TRBJ1-5|TRBV19|-|-
TGTGCCAGTACCCTGACAGCTAGCAATCAGCCCCAGCATTTT
CASTLTASNQPQHF
>TRBJ1-5|TRBV25-1|-|-
TGTGCCAGCCCGGCCCAGCATTTT
CASPAQHF
>TRBJ1-6|TRBV11-2|few|-
TGTGCCAGCAGCGACAGGTTGGCTAATTCACCCCTCCACTTT
CASSDRLANSPLHF
>TRBJ2-7|TRBV5-1|-|TRBD2
TGCGCCAGCAGCTTGGCGGGTAGCGGGGGCAACGAGCAGTACTTC
CASSLAGSGGNEQYF
>TRBJ1-3|TRBV4-1|-|-
TGCGCCAGCAGCCAAGAGAATACGAGGAGCTCTGGAAACACCATATATTTT
CASSQENTRSSGNTIYF
>TRBJ2-7|TRBV5-6|-|TRBD1
TGTGCCAGCAGCACTACCGGGACAGGGGCCTACGAGCAGTACTTC
CASSTTGTGAYEQYF
>TRBJ1-5|TRBV5-8|-|-
TGTGCCAGCAGCCCGTACGGGACAAAGAATCAGCCCCAGCATTTT
CASSPYGTKNQPQHF
>TRBJ2-5|TRBV5-4|-|TRBD2
TGTGCCAGCAGCTTGCCGGGACTAGCGGGGGTTAAAGAGACCCAGTACTTC
CASSLPGLAGVKETQYF
>TRBJ2-5|TRBV3-1/TRBV3-2|-|TRBD2
TGTGCCAGCAGCCTATCCCTAGCGGGGGCCCAAGAGACCCAGTACTTC
CASSLSLAGAQETQYF
>TRBJ1-1|TRBV10-3|once|-
TGTGCCATCAGCTACAGGGACGAGAACACTGAAGCTTTCTTT
CAISYRDENTEAFF
>TRBJ1-2|TRBV9|-|TRBD1
TGTGCCAGCAGCCCGCCTCGGGACAGGGGCTACACCTTC
CASSPPRDRGYTF
>TRBJ1-1|TRBV29-1|-|-
TGCAGCGTTGTGGGGGGGGGCACTGAAGCTTTCTTT
CSVVGGGTEAFF
>TRBJ1-5|TRBV6-1|-|-
TGTGCCAGCAGTGAACTTAGTGTCGATCAGCCCCAGCATTTT
CASSELSVDQPQHF
>TRBJ2-1|TRBV19|-|TRBD1
TGCTCCAGTAGGGGGCCCTCCTACAATGAGCAGTTCTTC
CSSRGPSYNEQFF
>TRBJ2-1|TRBV7-9|-|TRBD2
TGTGCCAGCAGCTTAGCCCCAGGACTAGCGGACAATGAGCAGTTCTTC
CASSLAPGLADNEQFF
>TRBJ1-6|TRBV19|-|-
TGTGCCAGTAGTATAGGGCCCACGAACGATAATTCACCCCTCCACTTT
CASSIGPTNDNSPLHF
>TRBJ1-2|TRBV9|-|-
TGTGCCAGCAGCTTCTCCTCAGGGGATATCTATGGCTACACCTTC
CASSFSSGDIYGYTF
>TRBJ1-1|TRBV2|-|TRBD1
TGTGCCAGCAGTGAAGTTGCAGGGGGTAGAGCTTTCTTT
CASSEVAGGRAFF
>TRBJ1-4|TRBV27|-|TRBD1
TGTGCCAGCAGTTTAACCGGGACAGGGGGTGAAAAACTGTTTTTT
CASSLTGTGGEKLFF
>TRBJ2-5|TRBV5-1|-|-
TGCGCCAGCAGCCCCGACGGGTACAGGGTGGGGGAGACCCAGTACTTC
CASSPDGYRVGETQYF
>TRBJ2-5|TRBV11-2|-|-
TGTGCCAGCAGCCGGACGAGTGGGGCAGAGACCCAGTACTTC
CASSRTSGAETQYF